The next 30 T cell receptor beta chains were all read from a single sample in a study of blood T cell repertoires in COVID-19. Produced via immunoSEQ multiplex PCR; TCRdb's table is partial and in-frame only. Of 140,000 to 150,000 clones in the sample, about 90% were seen once. The sequencing input was PBMCs or T cells enriched from blood (not recorded which). The receptor set was obtained from a woman between 40 and 50 years old who had been exposed to COVID-19.

The chain links TRBV7-9 to TRBJ2-1, with D possibly matching TRBD2 (5 bases). The germline CDR1 and CDR2 sequences are SEHNR and FQNEAQ (reference sequence). The CDR3 has 13 amino acids. Between the trimmed V and J ends, which lost 5 bases and 5 bases, there was a span of 10 bases. The CDR3 reads CASSGTRDNEQFF. Written as DNA, the CDR3 is TGTGCCAGCAGCGGAACTAGGGACAATGAGCAGTTCTTC.

This clone was picked up a small number of times. The chain has TRBV29-1 and TRBJ1-4; 7 bases line up with TRBD1. CDR3 size: 13 residues. Germline values: CDR1 SQVTM, CDR2 ANQGSEA. V gave up 0 bases and J gave up 10 bases; unmatched junction bases: 5. This CDR3 reads CSVEDTDRVKLFF. CDR3 DNA sequence: TGCAGCGTTGAAGATACCGACAGGGTAAAACTGTTTTTT.

The genes are TRBV12-3 or TRBV12-4 and TRBJ1-1; 7 bases line up with TRBD1. After removal of 7 bases from V and 4 bases from J, the junction contained 6 bases not matched to a gene. The CDR3 length is 13 residues. The CDR3: CASTRDRATEAFF. CDR3 coding DNA: TGTGCCAGCACTAGAGACAGGGCCACTGAAGCTTTCTTT.

This rearrangement joins TRBV5-1 to TRBJ2-3; D is possibly TRBD2 (6 bases). Germline CDR1 and CDR2: SGHRS and YFSETQ. The CDR3 spans 15 residues. The V end was cut by 0 bases, the J end by 6 bases, with 14 bases between. The CDR3 loop reads CASSLDGGNRDTQYF. In DNA form, the CDR3 reads TGCGCCAGCAGCTTGGATGGAGGGAATCGGGATACGCAGTATTTT.

This chain uses TRBV6-5 with TRBJ1-4; D may be TRBD1 (5 bases). The CDR3 totals 14 residues. The V gene lost 2 bases and the J gene lost 8 bases, with 12 bases spanning the gap. Germline loops: CDR1 MNHEY, CDR2 SVGAGI. The CDR3 DNA reads as TGTGCCAGCAGTTACGGGGGAGGAGACGAAAAACTGTTTTTT. Its protein is CASSYGGGDEKLFF.

V gene TRBV12-5 combines with J gene TRBJ2-1; TRBD1 might be the D (6 bases). V lost 7 bases and J lost 3, with 13 bases in between. The CDR3 runs to 14 residues. CDR1 and CDR2 (germline): LGHNT, FRNRAP. The CDR3 DNA is TGTGCTAGTGATCCGACAGGATACTACAATGAGCAGTTCTTC. Translation: CASDPTGYYNEQFF.

The chain uses TRBV7-8 and TRBJ2-1; 9 bases align to TRBD2. Losses at the gene ends were 6 bases for V and 3 bases for J; bases not matched to a gene: 3. Looked up from germline, CDR1 is SGHVS and CDR2 is FQNEAQ. CDR3 length equals 14 residues. This CDR3 is CASRTSGNYNEQFF. The DNA for the CDR3 is TGTGCCAGCAGGACTAGCGGAAACTACAATGAGCAGTTCTTC.

This clone occurred once. The chain is built from TRBV12-5 and TRBJ1-6, with 8 positions matching TRBD1. Germline CDR1 reads LGHNT; CDR2 reads FRNRAP. The CDR3 sequence is 16 residues long. Trimming cost V 8 bases and J 7 bases; bases outside gene matches: 13. Here the CDR3 reads CASSMDQGARNSPLHF. DNA for the CDR3: TGTGCTAGTTCTATGGATCAGGGGGCTAGGAATTCACCCCTCCACTTT.

The CDR3 here is CASSLGLAYEQYF. CDR3 coding DNA: TGTGCCAGCAGTTTAGGGCTCGCCTACGAGCAGTACTTC. This chain uses TRBV28 with TRBJ2-7, with D uncertain. Germline-derived CDR1 and CDR2 are MDHEN and SYDVKM. Trimming shortened V by 2 bases and J by 2 bases, and 7 bases separated the two germline ends. The CDR3 extends over 13 amino acids.

This clone was counted a few times. The V call is TRBV9, the J call TRBJ2-1; D is perhaps TRBD1 (5 bases). With 4 bases removed from V and 8 bases from J, the gap between germline ends came to 19 bases. Germline assignment: CDR1 SGDLS and CDR2 YYNGEE. The CDR3 consists of 15 residues. Written as DNA, the CDR3 is TGTGCCAGCAGCTCTCTGCAGGGTGGGTTCGATGAGCAGTTCTTC. Its translation is CASSSLQGGFDEQFF.

The chain is built from TRBV10-3 and TRBJ1-1, with D possibly matching TRBD1 (6 bases). Deletions cut 11 bases from V and 8 bases from J, with 15 bases between. The CDR3 length is 11 residues. The V gene's germline CDR1 is ENHRY and CDR2 SYGVKD. DNA of the CDR3: TGTGCCCTCGTGACCGGGACAGAAGCTTTCTTT. Protein sequence: CALVTGTEAFF.

V and J are TRBV29-1 and TRBJ2-7; a weak D match, TRBD1 (6 bases). This CDR3 has 12 amino acids. Germline-derived CDR1 and CDR2 are SQVTM and ANQGSEA. Trimming left V 6 bases short and J 8 bases short, with 17 bases between. The CDR3 protein is CSVNRDSDQQYF. The CDR3 DNA follows: TGCAGCGTGAACAGGGATTCAGACCAGCAGTACTTC.

The chain employs TRBV25-1 and TRBJ1-1; 7 bases match TRBD1. CDR1 is MGHDK and CDR2 is SYGVNS in the germline V gene. V was pared by 6 bases and J by 1 base, with 2 bases of the junction left unmatched. This CDR3 region has 13 residues. The CDR3 spells CASRQGTNTEAFF. CDR3 nucleotides: TGTGCCAGCAGACAGGGGACGAACACTGAAGCTTTCTTT.

CDR3 in DNA: TGTGCCAGCAGGACTCCACCCGGCTATGGCTACACCTTC. Its translation: CASRTPPGYGYTF. This chain joins TRBV6-5 and TRBJ1-2, with unresolved D. CDR3 length: 13 amino acids. The V end lost 6 bases, the J end lost 4 bases, and 12 bases lay between the germline ends. The germline V gene has CDR1 MNHEY and CDR2 SVGAGI.

The chain is built from TRBV9 and TRBJ1-1; weak D call: TRBD1 (5 bases). Germline V gene data show CDR1 as SGDLS and CDR2 as YYNGEE. CDR3 length equals 15 residues. V lost 5 bases and J lost 1, with 15 bases in between. The CDR3 sequence is CASRGISTGNTEAFF. The CDR3 nucleotides read TGTGCCAGCAGGGGAATTTCAACAGGGAACACTGAAGCTTTCTTT.

The V gene is TRBV4-1, the J gene TRBJ1-1; D might be TRBD1 (5 bases). The CDR3 totals 15 residues. Trimming shortened V by 5 bases and J by 0 bases, and 13 bases separated the two germline ends. Germline loops: CDR1 MGHRA, CDR2 YSYEKL. DNA of the CDR3: TGCGCCAGCAGCATGGGGGGGTCCATGAACACTGAAGCTTTCTTT. Translation gives CASSMGGSMNTEAFF.

The chain combines TRBV7-2 with TRBJ2-1; D is possibly TRBD2 (6 bases). Trimming pared 1 base from V and 0 bases from J, leaving 10 bases between. The germline gives CDR1 SGHTA, CDR2 FQGNSA. The CDR3 sequence is 16 residues long. CDR3 sequence reads: CASSLVATSSYNEQFF. In DNA, the CDR3 is TGTGCCAGCAGCTTAGTAGCGACTAGCTCCTACAATGAGCAGTTCTTC.

The chain recombines TRBV19 with TRBJ1-5; no reliable D call. V was trimmed by 4 bases and J by 6 bases, leaving 13 bases between them. CDR3 length: 14 residues. CDR1 is LNHDA and CDR2 is SQIVND in the germline V gene (reference sequence). The DNA for the CDR3 is TGTGCCAGTAGTACGGGGAGGGAACGTCAGCCCCAGCATTTT. Its protein product is CASSTGRERQPQHF.

This chain connects TRBV6-1 to TRBJ1-2, with D possibly TRBD1 on 5 matching bases. The CDR3 runs to 15 residues. CDR1 and CDR2 from the germline V gene are MNHNS and SASEGT. V shed 1 base and J shed 4 bases, with 13 bases lying between them. The CDR3, as DNA: TGTGCCAGCAGTGAAGTGGAGGGAGGGACCTATGGCTACACCTTC. Translated, it gives CASSEVEGGTYGYTF.

The rearrangement links TRBV4-2 to TRBJ1-4, with D possibly matching TRBD1 (5 bases). Trimming stripped 4 bases from V and 2 bases from J, with 8 bases between. The germline gives CDR1 LGHNA, CDR2 YNFKEQ. This CDR3 has 14 amino acids. Here the CDR3 reads CASSPWGTNEKLFF. CDR3 nucleotides: TGTGCCAGCAGCCCGTGGGGCACTAATGAAAAACTGTTTTTT.

The rearrangement uses TRBV4-3 and TRBJ1-6, with 11 nucleotides matching TRBD1. J gave up 9 bases and V 0 bases, and 4 bases lay outside the gene matches. Germline CDR1 and CDR2: LGHNA and YSLEER. The CDR3 consists of 16 residues. CDR3 region: CASSQDRGQGGSPLHF. As DNA, the CDR3 is TGCGCCAGCAGCCAAGATAGGGGACAGGGGGGTTCACCCCTCCACTTT.

V usage is TRBV10-3 and J usage is TRBJ2-7; 8 nucleotides line up with TRBD2. The length of the CDR3 is 16 residues. The V gene's germline CDR1 is ENHRY and CDR2 SYGVKD. Germline trimming cut 3 bases from V and 2 bases from J; bases unmatched to any gene: 9. Written as DNA, the CDR3 is TGTGCCATCAGTGACCCGTCAGCGGGAGTCACCTACGAGCAGTACTTC. This encodes CAISDPSAGVTYEQYF.

The chain employs TRBV11-2 and TRBJ2-1; 14 bases are a match to TRBD2. CDR3 length: 17 amino acids. The V gene end was trimmed by 4 bases and the J gene end by 3 bases; junction bases not matched to a gene: 5. The V gene's germline CDR1 is SGHAT and CDR2 FQNNGV. CDR3 in amino acids: CASSSLGLAGDYNEQFF. The CDR3 region has the DNA TGTGCCAGCAGCTCCCTGGGACTAGCGGGGGACTACAATGAGCAGTTCTTC.

The rearrangement links TRBV28 to TRBJ2-7, with D possibly TRBD1 on 6 matching bases. Germline V gene lookup returns CDR1 MDHEN and CDR2 SYDVKM. The CDR3 runs to 15 residues. Deletions cut 5 bases from V and 0 bases from J, with 14 bases between. As DNA, the CDR3 is TGTGCCAGCAGTGGTTATTCAGGGGCCTCCTACGAGCAGTACTTC. This codes for CASSGYSGASYEQYF.

The chain combines TRBV5-5 with TRBJ1-6; the D is unclear. Deletions cut 6 bases from V and 2 bases from J, with 9 bases between. From germline, CDR1 is SGHKS and CDR2 YYEKEE (reference sequence). The CDR3 loop spans 14 amino acids. CDR3 in DNA: TGTGCCAGCATGGTCCAGACCTATAATTCACCCCTCCACTTT. Its protein is CASMVQTYNSPLHF.

The chain recombines TRBV5-4 with TRBJ2-1; 11 bases agree with TRBD1. V shed 3 bases and J 8 bases; nucleotides not matched to a gene: 10. Germline lookup yields CDR1 SGHNT and CDR2 YYREEE (reference sequence). CDR3 size: 16 residues. CDR3 sequence reads: CASSYPGQGVYDEQFF. The CDR3 DNA sequence: TGTGCCAGCAGCTATCCGGGACAGGGGGTTTACGATGAGCAGTTCTTC. The variable domain in full, completed from reference TRBV5-4 and TRBJ2-1, reads ETGVTQSPTHLIKTRGQQVTLRCSSQSGHNTVSWYQQALGQGPQFIFQYYREEENGRGNFPPRFSGLQFPNYSSELNVNALELDDSALYLCASSYPGQGVYDEQFFGPGTRLTVL.

The CDR3 DNA reads TGTGCCAGCAGCTTAACCGGGACAGTTGAAAACACCATATATTTT. This sequence encodes CASSLTGTVENTIYF. The V and J genes are TRBV5-5 and TRBJ1-3, with 7 nucleotides matching TRBD1. The CDR3 is 15 amino acids. Germline V gene data show CDR1 as SGHKS and CDR2 as YYEKEE (reference sequence). Trimming removed 2 bases from V and 6 bases from J; junction bases left unmatched: 8.

This clone was seen a few times. V is TRBV6-4 and J is TRBJ2-5; 7 positions match TRBD2. The germline CDR1 and CDR2 sequences are MRHNA and SNTAGT. The CDR3 covers 14 residues. The junction had 1 base not matched to a gene; V was cut back by 2 bases and J by 1 base. Written as DNA, the CDR3 is TGTGCCAGCAGTGACAGCGGGGCCCAAGAGACCCAGTACTTC. Amino acid sequence: CASSDSGAQETQYF.

This clone was detected a few times. This chain links TRBV19 with TRBJ1-1, with D tentatively TRBD1 (5 bases). With 5 bases removed from V and 3 bases from J, the gap between germline ends came to 16 bases. Germline V gives CDR1 LNHDA, CDR2 SQIVND (reference sequence). The CDR3 runs to 15 residues. This chain's CDR3 is CASSFRSTGHTEAFF. CDR3 DNA sequence: TGTGCCAGTAGTTTTCGAAGCACAGGTCACACTGAAGCTTTCTTT.

The chain links TRBV29-1 to TRBJ2-7, with TRBD1 matching over 7 bases. Germline V CDR1 and CDR2: SQVTM, ANQGSEA. The ends lost 3 bases at V and 4 bases at J; junction bases unmatched: 9. The CDR3 spans 14 residues. The CDR3 spells CSVEIGDSSYEQYF. As DNA, the CDR3 is TGCAGCGTTGAGATCGGGGACAGCTCTTACGAGCAGTACTTC.